The entry that follows covers one T cell receptor (beta chain) sequence. What it binds is unknown. The data derive from a study of type 1 and type 2 diabetes patients. Study-level information: The cohort mixed type 1 diabetes, type 2 diabetes and nondiabetic donors. A total of around 19,000,000 paired-end reads came from the whole study. Overall study findings and caveats: With limited T2D and control samples, some T1D-only expanded clones may not be T1D-specific.

Anyone with other autoimmune disease or infection in the prior four weeks was excluded. Amplification started from genomic DNA. Multiplex PCR with 30 forward and 13 reverse primers amplified the TCR beta CDR3. MiXCR, applied by TCRdb to the multiplex PCR reads, yields one record per CDR3 protein. The repertoire holds some 250,000 distinct CDR3 sequences, with roughly 48% as singletons. The clonotype comes from a man younger than 35 with type 2 diabetes. Sequences were obtained from peripheral blood mononuclear cells (PBMCs).

The CDR3 coding sequence is TGTGCCAGCAGTTTACTCTGGGCGAACACTGAAGCTTTCTTT. As protein: CASSLLWANTEAFF. V is TRBV9 and J is TRBJ1-1; D uncertain. V lost 5 bases and J lost 1, with 12 bases in between. This CDR3 is built from 14 residues. Germline V gives CDR1 SGDLS, CDR2 YYNGEE. The whole variable domain, remainder taken from reference TRBV9 and TRBJ1-1, is DSGVTQTPKHLITATGQRVTLRCSPRSGDLSVYWYQQSLDQGLQFLIQYYNGEERAKGNILERFSAQQFPDLHSELNLSSLELGDSALYFCASSLLWANTEAFFGQGTRLTVV.